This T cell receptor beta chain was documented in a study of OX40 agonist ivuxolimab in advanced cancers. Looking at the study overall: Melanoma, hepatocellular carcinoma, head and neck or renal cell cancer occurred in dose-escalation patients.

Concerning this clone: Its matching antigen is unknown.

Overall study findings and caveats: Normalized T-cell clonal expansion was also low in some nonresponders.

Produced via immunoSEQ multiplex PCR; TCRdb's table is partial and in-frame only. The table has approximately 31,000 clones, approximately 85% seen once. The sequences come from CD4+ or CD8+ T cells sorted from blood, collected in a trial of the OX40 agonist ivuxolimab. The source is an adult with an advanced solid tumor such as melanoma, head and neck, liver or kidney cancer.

The CDR3 sequence is CASSSPTDYEQYF. The CDR3 DNA follows: TGTGCCAGCAGCTCCCCGACAGACTACGAGCAGTACTTC. This chain connects TRBV13 to TRBJ2-7; the D gene is possibly TRBD1 (5 bases). CDR1 is PRHDT, CDR2 FYEKMQ, per germline (reference sequence). The CDR3 is made up of 13 amino acids. Trimming left V 4 bases short and J 3 bases short, with 10 bases between.